This T cell receptor beta chain appears in the sequencing data of a study of blood T cell repertoires in COVID-19. Libraries were prepared by immunoSEQ multiplex PCR; TCRdb keeps only in-frame clonotypes and omits some of them. The data contain roughly 54,000 clones, just under 90% of them seen just once; the ten biggest clones take up 6% to 6.5%. During active infection, Seattle patients enrolled and were then monitored through disease. Per the germline V gene, CDR1 is SGHRS and CDR2 is YFSETQ. V dropped 2 bases and J dropped 6 bases, with 4 bases sitting between them. The CDR3 is 11 residues long. The sequencing sample was made of peripheral blood. This chain connects TRBV5-1 to TRBJ2-3; D is ambiguous. This clonotype was sampled from a woman aged 60-75 years with COVID-19, enrolled during active disease. The chain's CDR3 is CASSFGDTQYF. The CDR3 region has the DNA TGCGCCAGCAGCTTCGGGGATACGCAGTATTTT.